This T cell receptor (beta chain) was captured in a study of blood T cell repertoires in COVID-19. Study at large: The analysed material was cDNA or gDNA that came from T cells, B-cell-depleted T cells, or PBMCs.

This CDR3 contains 13 residues. J was trimmed by 2 bases and V by 4 bases; bases with no gene match: 1. CDR1 and CDR2 (germline): LNHDA, SQIVND (reference sequence). Sequencing was performed with immunoSEQ multiplex PCR; in TCRdb, only in-frame clones are kept and a portion is missing. The top ten hold roughly a tenth of the sample, which has fewer than 60,000 clones, about 90% seen once. J is TRBJ1-2 and V is TRBV19; 7 bases map to TRBD1. Material: peripheral blood. This receptor was taken from a human donor with acute or convalescent COVID-19. The donor label of this sample is uncertain. The CDR3 region has the DNA TGTGCCAGTAGTAAACAGGGGAACTATGGCTACACCTTC. Its protein is CASSKQGNYGYTF.